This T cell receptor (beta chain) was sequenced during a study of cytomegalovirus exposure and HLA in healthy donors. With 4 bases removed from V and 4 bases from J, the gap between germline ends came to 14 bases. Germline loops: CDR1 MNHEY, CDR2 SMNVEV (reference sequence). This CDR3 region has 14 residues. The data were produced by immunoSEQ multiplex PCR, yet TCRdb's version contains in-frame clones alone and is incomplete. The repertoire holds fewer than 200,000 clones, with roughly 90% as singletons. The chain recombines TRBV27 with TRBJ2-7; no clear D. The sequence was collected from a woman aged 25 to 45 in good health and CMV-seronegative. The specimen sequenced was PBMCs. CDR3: CASSSAAGPYEQYF. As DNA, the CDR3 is TGTGCCAGCAGTTCAGCAGCCGGGCCATACGAGCAGTACTTC.